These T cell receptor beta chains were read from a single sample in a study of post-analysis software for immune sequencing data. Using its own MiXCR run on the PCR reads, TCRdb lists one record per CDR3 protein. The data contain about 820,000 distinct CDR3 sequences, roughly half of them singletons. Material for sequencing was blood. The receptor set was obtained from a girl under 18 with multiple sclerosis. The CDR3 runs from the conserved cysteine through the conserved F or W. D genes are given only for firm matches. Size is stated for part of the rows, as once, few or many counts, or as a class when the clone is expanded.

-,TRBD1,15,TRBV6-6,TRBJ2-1,TGTGCCAGCAGTCAGGGGACAGGGAATTACAATGAGCAGTTCTTC,CASSQGTGNYNEQFF
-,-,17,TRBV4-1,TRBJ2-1,TGCGCCAGCAGCCACTTGTCGGGGGGCCCAGGATACAATGAGCAGTTCTTC,CASSHLSGGPGYNEQFF
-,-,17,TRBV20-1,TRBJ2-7,TGCAGTGCTACCAGACAGCTTCTATTATCAGTTCCCTACGAGCAGTACTTC,CSATRQLLLSVPYEQYF
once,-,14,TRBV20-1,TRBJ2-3,TGCAGTGCTGCCGGTAGCGATAGCACAGATACGCAGTATTTT,CSAAGSDSTDTQYF
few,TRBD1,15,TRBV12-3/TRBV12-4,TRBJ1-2,TGTGCCAGCAGTTTGGGACAGGTTCGCTACTATGGCTACACCTTC,CASSLGQVRYYGYTF
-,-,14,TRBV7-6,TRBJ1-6,TGTGCCAGCAGCTCGGGTGCCTTTAATTCACCCCTCCACTTT,CASSSGAFNSPLHF
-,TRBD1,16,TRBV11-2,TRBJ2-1,TGTGCCAGCAGCTTAGCCCCGGGACAGGGGGCCCATGAGCAGTTCTTC,CASSLAPGQGAHEQFF
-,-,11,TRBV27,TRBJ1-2,TGTGCCAGCAAGGCGGGCTATGGCTACACCTTC,CASKAGYGYTF
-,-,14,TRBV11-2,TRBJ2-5,TGTGCCAGCAGCTTAAGTACCTACACGGGGACCCAGTACTTC,CASSLSTYTGTQYF
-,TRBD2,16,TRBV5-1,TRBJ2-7,TGCGCCAGCAGCTTGGAGGAGCGGGGGGCCTGGAATGAGCAGTACTTC,CASSLEERGAWNEQYF
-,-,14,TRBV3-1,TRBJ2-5,TGTGCCAGCAGCCTGGGACTCCCGGGGGAGACCCAGTACTTC,CASSLGLPGETQYF
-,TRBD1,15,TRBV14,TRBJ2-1,TGTGCCAGCAGCCAAGAACAGGGGTGGGCTACAATCCGGTTCTTC,CASSQEQGWATIRFF
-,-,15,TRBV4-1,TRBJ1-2,TGCGCCAGCAGCCATCCCGGGGGCGCCGACTATGGCTACACCTTC,CASSHPGGADYGYTF
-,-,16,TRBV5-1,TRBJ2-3,TGCGCCAGCAGCTTCTCCCCCCGAAGGAGGCCAGATACGCAGTATTTT,CASSFSPRRRPDTQYF
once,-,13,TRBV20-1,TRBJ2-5,TGCAGCGCTACTAGGACAGCCCAAGAGACCCAGTACTTC,CSATRTAQETQYF
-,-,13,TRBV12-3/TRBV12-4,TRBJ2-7,TGTGCCAGCGGATGGGCCCGCCAGGACGAGCAGTACTTC,CASGWARQDEQYF
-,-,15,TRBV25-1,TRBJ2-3,TGTGCCAGCAGTGAAGAGGGACGCCCCGGAGATACGCAGTATTTT,CASSEEGRPGDTQYF
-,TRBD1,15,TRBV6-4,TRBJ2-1,TGTGCCAGCAGTTCCGGGACAGGGGCGTCTCATGAGCAGTTCTTC,CASSSGTGASHEQFF
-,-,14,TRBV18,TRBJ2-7,TGTGCCAGCTCACCACAGGTAGGGACCTACGAGCAGTACTTC,CASSPQVGTYEQYF
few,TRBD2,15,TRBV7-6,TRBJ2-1,TGTGCCAGCAGCTCCTTTGGCGGGAGGAAGGTTGAGCAGTTCTTC,CASSSFGGRKVEQFF